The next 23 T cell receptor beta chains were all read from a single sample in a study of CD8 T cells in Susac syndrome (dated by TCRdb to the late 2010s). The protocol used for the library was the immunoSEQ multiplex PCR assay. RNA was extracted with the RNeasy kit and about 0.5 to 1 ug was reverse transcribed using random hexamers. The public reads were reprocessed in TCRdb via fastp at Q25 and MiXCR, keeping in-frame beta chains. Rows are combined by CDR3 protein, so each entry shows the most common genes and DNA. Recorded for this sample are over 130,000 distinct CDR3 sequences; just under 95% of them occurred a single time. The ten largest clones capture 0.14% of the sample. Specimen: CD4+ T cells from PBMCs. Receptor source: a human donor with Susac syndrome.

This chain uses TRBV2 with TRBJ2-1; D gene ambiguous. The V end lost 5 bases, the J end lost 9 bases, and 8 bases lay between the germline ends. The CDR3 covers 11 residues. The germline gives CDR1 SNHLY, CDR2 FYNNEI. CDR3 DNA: TGTGCCAGCAGTATATGGCGTGAGCAGTTCTTC. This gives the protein CASSIWREQFF.

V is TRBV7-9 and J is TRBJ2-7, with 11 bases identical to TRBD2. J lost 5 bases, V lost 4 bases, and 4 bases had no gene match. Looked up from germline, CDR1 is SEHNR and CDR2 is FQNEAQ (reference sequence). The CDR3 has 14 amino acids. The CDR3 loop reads CASSYTSGRHEQYF. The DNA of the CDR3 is TGTGCCAGCAGCTATACTAGCGGGAGACACGAGCAGTACTTC.

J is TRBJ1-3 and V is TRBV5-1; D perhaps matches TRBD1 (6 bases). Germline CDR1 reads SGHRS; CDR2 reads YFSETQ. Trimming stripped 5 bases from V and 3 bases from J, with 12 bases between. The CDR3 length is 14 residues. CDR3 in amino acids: CASRDGQYGNTIYF. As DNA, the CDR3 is TGCGCCAGCAGGGATGGACAGTATGGAAACACCATATATTTT.

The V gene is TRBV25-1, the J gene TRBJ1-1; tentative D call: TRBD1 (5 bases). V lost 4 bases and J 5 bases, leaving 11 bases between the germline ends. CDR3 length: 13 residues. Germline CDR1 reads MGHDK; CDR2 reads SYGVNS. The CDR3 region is CASSGRARTEAFF. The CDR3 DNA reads TGTGCCAGCAGTGGCAGGGCGAGGACTGAAGCTTTCTTT.

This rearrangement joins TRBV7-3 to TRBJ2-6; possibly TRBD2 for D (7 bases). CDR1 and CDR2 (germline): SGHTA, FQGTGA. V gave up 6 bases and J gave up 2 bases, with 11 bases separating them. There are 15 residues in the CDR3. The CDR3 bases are TGTGCCAGCAGATTAGGGGGGGCTGGGGCCAACGTCCTGACTTTC. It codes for CASRLGGAGANVLTF.

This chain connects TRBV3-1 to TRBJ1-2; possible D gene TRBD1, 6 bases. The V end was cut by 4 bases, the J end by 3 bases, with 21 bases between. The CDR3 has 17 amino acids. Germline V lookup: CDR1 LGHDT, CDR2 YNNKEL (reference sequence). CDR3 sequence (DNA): TGTGCCAGCAGCCCCCGCAGGGGCCCTCAGTTGGACTATGGCTACACCTTC. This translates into CASSPRRGPQLDYGYTF. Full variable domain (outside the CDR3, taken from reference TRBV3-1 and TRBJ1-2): DTAVSQTPKYLVTQMGNDKSIKCEQNLGHDTMYWYKQDSKKFLKIMFSYNNKELIINETVPNRFSPKSPDKAHLNLHINSLELGDSAVYFCASSPRRGPQLDYGYTFGSGTRLTVV.

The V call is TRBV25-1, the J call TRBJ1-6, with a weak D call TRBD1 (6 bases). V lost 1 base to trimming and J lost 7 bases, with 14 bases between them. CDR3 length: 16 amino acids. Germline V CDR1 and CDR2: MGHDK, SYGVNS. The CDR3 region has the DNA TGTGCCAGCAGTGAATCTACAGGGTGGTTAAATTCACCCCTCCACTTT. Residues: CASSESTGWLNSPLHF.

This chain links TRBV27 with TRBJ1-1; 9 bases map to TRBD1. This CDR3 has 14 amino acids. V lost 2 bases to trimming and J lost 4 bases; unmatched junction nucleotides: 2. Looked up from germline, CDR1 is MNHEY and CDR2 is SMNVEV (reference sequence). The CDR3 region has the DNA TGTGCCAGCAGTTTAGGACAGGGGACCACTGAAGCTTTCTTT. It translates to CASSLGQGTTEAFF.

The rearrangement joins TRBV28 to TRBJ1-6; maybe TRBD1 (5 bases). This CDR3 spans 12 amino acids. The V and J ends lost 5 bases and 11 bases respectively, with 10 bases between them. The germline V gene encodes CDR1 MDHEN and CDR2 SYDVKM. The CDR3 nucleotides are TGTGCCAGCAGTCTTCGGGGGGCACCCCTCCACTTT. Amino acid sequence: CASSLRGAPLHF.

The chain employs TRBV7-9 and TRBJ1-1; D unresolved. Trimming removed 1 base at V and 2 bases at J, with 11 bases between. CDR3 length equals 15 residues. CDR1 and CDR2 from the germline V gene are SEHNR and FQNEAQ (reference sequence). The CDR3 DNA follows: TGTGCCAGCAGCTTAGAGGGCGTCCTCAACACTGAAGCTTTCTTT. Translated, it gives CASSLEGVLNTEAFF.

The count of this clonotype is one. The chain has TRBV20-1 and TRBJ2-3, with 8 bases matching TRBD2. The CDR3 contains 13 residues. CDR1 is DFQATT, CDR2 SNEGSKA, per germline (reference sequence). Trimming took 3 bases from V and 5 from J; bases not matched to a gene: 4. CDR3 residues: CSARLTSEDTQYF. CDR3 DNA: TGCAGTGCTAGGTTGACTAGCGAAGATACGCAGTATTTT.

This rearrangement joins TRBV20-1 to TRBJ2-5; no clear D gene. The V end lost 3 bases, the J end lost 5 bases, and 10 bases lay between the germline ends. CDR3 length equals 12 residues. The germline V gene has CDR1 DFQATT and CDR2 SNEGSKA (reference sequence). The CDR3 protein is CSASKVRETQYF. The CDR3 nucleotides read TGCAGTGCTAGTAAAGTTCGGGAGACCCAGTACTTC.

This CDR3 is CASSSRDGQETQYF. CDR3 nucleotides: TGTGCCAGCAGCTCGAGGGACGGCCAAGAGACCCAGTACTTC. The rearrangement joins TRBV5-4 to TRBJ2-5; D is possibly TRBD1 or TRBD2 (5 bases each). The germline V gene encodes CDR1 SGHNT and CDR2 YYREEE (reference sequence). The CDR3 consists of 14 residues. V lost 3 bases, J lost 1 base, and 10 bases lay in between.

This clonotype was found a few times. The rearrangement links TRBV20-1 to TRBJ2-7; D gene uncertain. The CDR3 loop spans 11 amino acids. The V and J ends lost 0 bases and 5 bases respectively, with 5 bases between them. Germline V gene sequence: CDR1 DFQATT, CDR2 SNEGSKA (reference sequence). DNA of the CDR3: TGCAGTGCTAGAGATCGGGACGAGCAGTACTTC. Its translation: CSARDRDEQYF.

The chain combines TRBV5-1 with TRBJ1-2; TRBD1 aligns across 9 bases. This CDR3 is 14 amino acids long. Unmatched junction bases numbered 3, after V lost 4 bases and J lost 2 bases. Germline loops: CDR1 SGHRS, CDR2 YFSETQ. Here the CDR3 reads CASSATGGNYGYTF. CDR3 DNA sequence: TGCGCCAGCAGCGCAACAGGGGGCAACTATGGCTACACCTTC.

This CDR3 reads CAWTRGQGVRETQYF. The CDR3 region has the DNA TGTGCCTGGACCCGGGGACAGGGAGTGAGGGAGACCCAGTACTTC. V is TRBV30 and J is TRBJ2-5; 9 bases are shared with TRBD1. V shed 4 bases and J 5 bases; nucleotides not matched to a gene: 11. This CDR3 contains 15 residues. Looked up from germline, CDR1 is GTSNPN and CDR2 is SVGIG (reference sequence).

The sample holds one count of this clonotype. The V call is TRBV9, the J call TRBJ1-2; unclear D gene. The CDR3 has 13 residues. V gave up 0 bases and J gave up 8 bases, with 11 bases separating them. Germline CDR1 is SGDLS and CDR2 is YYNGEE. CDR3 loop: CASSVDPPEGYTF. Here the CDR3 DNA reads TGTGCCAGCAGCGTAGACCCCCCAGAAGGCTACACCTTC.

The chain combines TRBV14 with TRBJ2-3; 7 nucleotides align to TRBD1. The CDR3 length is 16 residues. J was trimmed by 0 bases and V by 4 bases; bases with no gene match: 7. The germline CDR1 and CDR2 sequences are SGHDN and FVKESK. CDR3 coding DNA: TGTGCCAGCAGCCCCTACAGGGGACAGAGCACAGATACGCAGTATTTT. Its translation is CASSPYRGQSTDTQYF.

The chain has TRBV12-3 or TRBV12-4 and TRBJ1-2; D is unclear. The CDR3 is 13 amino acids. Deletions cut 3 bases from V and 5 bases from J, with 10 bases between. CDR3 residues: CASSFIREYGYTF. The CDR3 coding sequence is TGTGCCAGCAGTTTTATTCGGGAGTATGGCTACACCTTC.

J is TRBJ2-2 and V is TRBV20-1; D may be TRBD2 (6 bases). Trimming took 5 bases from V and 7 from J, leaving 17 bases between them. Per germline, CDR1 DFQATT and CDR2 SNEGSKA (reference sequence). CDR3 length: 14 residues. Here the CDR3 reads CSALGDSQNGELFF. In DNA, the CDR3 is TGCAGTGCTTTGGGGGACTCCCAAAACGGGGAGCTGTTTTTT.

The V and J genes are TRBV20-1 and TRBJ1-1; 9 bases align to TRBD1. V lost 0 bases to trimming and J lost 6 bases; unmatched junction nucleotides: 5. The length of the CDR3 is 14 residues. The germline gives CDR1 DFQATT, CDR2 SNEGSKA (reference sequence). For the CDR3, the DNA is TGCAGTGCTAGAGATCCGAGGACAGGGGCTGAAGCTTTCTTT. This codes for CSARDPRTGAEAFF.

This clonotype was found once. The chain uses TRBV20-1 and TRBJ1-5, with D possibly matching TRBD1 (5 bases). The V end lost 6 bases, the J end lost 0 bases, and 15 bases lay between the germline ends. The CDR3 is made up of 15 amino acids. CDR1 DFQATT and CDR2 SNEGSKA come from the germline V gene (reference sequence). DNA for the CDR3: TGCAGTGCCTCGGGGGGTGGAAATAGCAATCAGCCCCAGCATTTT. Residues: CSASGGGNSNQPQHF.

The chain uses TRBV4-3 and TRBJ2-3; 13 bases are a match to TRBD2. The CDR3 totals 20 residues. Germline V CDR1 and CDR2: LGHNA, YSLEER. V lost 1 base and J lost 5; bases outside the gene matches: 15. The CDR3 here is CASSQGAKTSGRASQDTQYF. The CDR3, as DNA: TGCGCCAGCAGCCAAGGCGCCAAAACTAGCGGGAGGGCCTCCCAAGATACGCAGTATTTT.